These 22 T cell receptor beta chains were all obtained from the same sample, sequenced in a study of spatial heterogeneity in lung cancer. Time point denoted: blood at routine non-recurrence follow-up after resection. Unsorted tumor, nontumor lung tissue or cryopreserved PBMC supplied the whole RNA. TCRdb fed the 5' RACE reads into MiXCR, producing one record per CDR3 protein. The sample records 50,000 to 60,000 distinct CDR3 sequences, more than 6.5% being singletons. The sequences come from PBMCs, collected at follow-up. Source of these receptors: a female donor with early-stage non-small cell lung cancer.

The V and J genes are TRBV5-1 and TRBJ2-5; D unresolved. This CDR3 comprises 13 residues. Looked up from germline, CDR1 is SGHRS and CDR2 is YFSETQ. V lost 2 bases and J 5 bases, leaving 10 bases between the germline ends. CDR3: CASSFNQWETQYF. The CDR3 DNA is TGCGCCAGCAGCTTTAACCAGTGGGAGACCCAGTACTTC.

The CDR3 DNA reads TGTGCCAGCAGTTCAGGATTCAGGCCGGGACTAGCGGTTATCTACAATGAGCAGTTCTTC. Residues: CASSSGFRPGLAVIYNEQFF. The V gene is TRBV6-2 or TRBV6-3, the J gene TRBJ2-1, with 11 bases matching TRBD2. This CDR3 is built from 20 residues. J gave up 3 bases and V 4 bases, and 17 bases lay outside the gene matches. CDR1 and CDR2 (germline): MNHEY, SVGEGT.

This clonotype has at least ten counts. V gene TRBV28 combines with J gene TRBJ1-2, with D perhaps TRBD1 (5 bases). Germline V gene sequence: CDR1 MDHEN, CDR2 SYDVKM. The CDR3 totals 15 residues. Trimming took 6 bases from V and 4 from J, leaving 18 bases between them. The CDR3 region is CASSPVERDAYGYTF. The CDR3 bases are TGTGCCAGCAGCCCGGTAGAAAGGGACGCCTATGGCTACACCTTC.

This clonotype has ten or more counts. J is TRBJ2-5 and V is TRBV27; D gene unclear. Germline CDR1 reads MNHEY; CDR2 reads SMNVEV (reference sequence). The CDR3 has 14 residues. The V end lost 2 bases, the J end lost 2 bases, and 9 bases lay between the germline ends. In DNA, the CDR3 is TGTGCCAGCAGTTTACGGACGCCGCAAGAGACCCAGTACTTC. Protein sequence: CASSLRTPQETQYF.

This rearrangement joins TRBV4-2 to TRBJ1-1; D perhaps matches TRBD1 (5 bases). This CDR3 contains 16 residues. The V end was cut by 0 bases, the J end by 11 bases, with 22 bases between. Germline CDR1 LGHNA, CDR2 YNFKEQ. CDR3 region: CASSQEVLVGEGSAFF. CDR3 bases: TGTGCCAGCAGCCAAGAAGTTTTGGTTGGAGAGGGGTCGGCTTTCTTT.

There are a few counts of this clonotype. The chain recombines TRBV7-2 with TRBJ1-5, with 7 bases aligning to TRBD1. The trim removed 5 bases at V and 1 base at J, leaving 14 bases unmatched. Looked up from germline, CDR1 is SGHTA and CDR2 is FQGNSA. The CDR3 runs to 18 residues. For the CDR3, the DNA is TGTGCCAGCAGCGCGACCCGGGCCACAGGGGCAAGCAATCAGCCCCAGCATTTT. Protein: CASSATRATGASNQPQHF.

This clonotype was counted at least ten times. The chain recombines TRBV5-1 with TRBJ2-7; tentatively, D is TRBD1 (5 bases). Germline lookup yields CDR1 SGHRS and CDR2 YFSETQ. This CDR3 is built from 13 residues. V was cut by 2 bases and J by 6 bases, with 12 bases left in between. CDR3 loop: CASSFFRGSEQYF. DNA for the CDR3: TGCGCCAGCAGCTTTTTTAGGGGAAGCGAGCAGTACTTC.

This clonotype was recorded at least ten times. This sequence joins TRBV12-3 or TRBV12-4 and TRBJ2-3; maybe TRBD1 (6 bases). V was trimmed by 8 bases and J by 5 bases, leaving 17 bases between them. The CDR3 has 14 residues. The CDR3 DNA sequence: TGTGCCAGCGGAGTTGGGGGCCGTGGAGATACGCAGTATTTT. Translated: CASGVGGRGDTQYF.

The CDR3 nucleotides are TGCGGATACAGGGGCGCCCGTGACTCTAATGAAAAACTGTTTTTT. Amino acid sequence: CGYRGARDSNEKLFF. The chain joins TRBV29-1 to TRBJ1-4; 7 bases match TRBD1. Per the germline V gene, CDR1 is SQVTM and CDR2 is ANQGSEA. The CDR3 is 15 residues long.

The chain combines TRBV7-3 with TRBJ2-6; D is possibly TRBD2 (6 bases). The germline V and J ends were trimmed by 5 bases and 0 bases, with 14 bases remaining between them. The V gene's germline CDR1 is SGHTA and CDR2 FQGTGA. The CDR3 contains 17 residues. CDR3 coding DNA: TGTGCCAGCAGCCAAACCGGGACTCGCTCTGGGGCCAACGTCCTGACTTTC. It codes for CASSQTGTRSGANVLTF.

This clonotype showed up many times. The V gene is TRBV2, the J gene TRBJ2-2; D ambiguous. Trimming removed 6 bases from V and 7 bases from J, with 6 bases in between. Germline values: CDR1 SNHLY, CDR2 FYNNEI. The CDR3 totals 11 residues. The CDR3 is CASRSYGELFF. Written as DNA, the CDR3 is TGTGCCAGCAGGAGTTACGGGGAGCTGTTTTTT.

This clonotype was found many times. This chain uses TRBV6-2 or TRBV6-3 with TRBJ2-1, with 13 positions matching TRBD2. Germline-derived CDR1 and CDR2 are MNHEY and SVGEGT. The CDR3 sequence is 16 residues long. V was pared by 6 bases and J by 8 bases, with 10 bases of the junction left unmatched. CDR3 in amino acids: CASSSLGLAGVDEQFF. The CDR3 DNA reads as TGTGCCAGCAGCTCCCTCGGACTAGCGGGGGTGGATGAGCAGTTCTTC.

This clonotype was counted a few times. The chain carries TRBV14 and TRBJ2-7; D might be TRBD2 (6 bases). From germline, CDR1 is SGHDN and CDR2 FVKESK. This CDR3 comprises 14 residues. The V end lost 5 bases, the J end lost 3 bases, and 14 bases lay between the germline ends. DNA for the CDR3: TGTGCCAGCAGCTGGGGGACTTACCTCTACGAGCAGTACTTC. Translating gives CASSWGTYLYEQYF.

This clonotype was seen many times. The J gene is TRBJ2-5, the V gene TRBV7-2, with TRBD1 as a possible D gene (5 bases). Germline V CDR1 and CDR2: SGHTA, FQGNSA. The CDR3 covers 14 residues. Trimming removed 1 base from V and 4 bases from J, with 10 bases in between. The CDR3 loop is CASSLGGRAETQYF. CDR3 coding DNA: TGTGCCAGCAGCTTAGGCGGCAGGGCAGAGACCCAGTACTTC.

This clonotype was recorded at least ten times. This chain joins TRBV5-1 and TRBJ1-2; D possibly corresponds to TRBD1 (5 bases). CDR3 length: 14 amino acids. Trimming stripped 6 bases from V and 8 bases from J, with 20 bases between. The germline gives CDR1 SGHRS, CDR2 YFSETQ. This CDR3 is CASTTLEGNAGYTF. CDR3 sequence (DNA): TGCGCCAGCACAACCCTAGAGGGGAATGCGGGCTACACCTTC.

This clonotype was seen repeatedly, ten times or more. This chain uses TRBV29-1 with TRBJ2-4; TRBD1 aligns across 8 bases. In germline, CDR1 is SQVTM, CDR2 ANQGSEA. After removal of 3 bases from V and 0 bases from J, the junction contained 4 bases not matched to a gene. This CDR3 spans 15 amino acids. The CDR3: CSVDRGLLAKNIQYF. The CDR3 nucleotides are TGCAGCGTTGACAGGGGGCTTTTAGCCAAAAACATTCAGTACTTC.

V and J are TRBV12-3 or TRBV12-4 and TRBJ2-7; D is perhaps TRBD1 (6 bases). The CDR3 spans 13 residues. V dropped 3 bases and J dropped 5 bases, with 11 bases sitting between them. The CDR3 DNA sequence: TGTGCCAGCAGTTTGGTCAGGGGAAACGAGCAGTACTTC. This codes for CASSLVRGNEQYF.

This clonotype was recorded many times. The V gene is TRBV6-4, the J gene TRBJ1-6; no firm D call. Per germline, CDR1 MRHNA and CDR2 SNTAGT. The CDR3 runs 15 residues. V was trimmed by 0 bases and J by 3 bases, leaving 6 bases between them. The CDR3 nucleotides read TGTGCCAGCAGTGACTCTGGCAACTATAATTCACCCCTCCACTTT. Residues: CASSDSGNYNSPLHF.

This clonotype turned up a few times. V is TRBV12-3 or TRBV12-4 and J is TRBJ1-1; 9 positions match TRBD1. The CDR3 has 15 amino acids. Unmatched junction bases numbered 9, after V lost 6 bases and J lost 4 bases. The CDR3 DNA reads TGTGCCAGCAGGGGGGACAGGGTACAAGGCACTGAAGCTTTCTTT. This sequence encodes CASRGDRVQGTEAFF.

This clonotype has at least ten counts. The rearrangement links TRBV19 to TRBJ1-2; 7 nucleotides align to TRBD1. Trimming at V came to 4 bases and at J to 6 bases, leaving 5 bases not matched to a gene. This CDR3 is built from 13 residues. Germline CDR1 reads LNHDA; CDR2 reads SQIVND (reference sequence). The CDR3 DNA follows: TGTGCCAGTAGTAGGAGGGGGCTTGATGGCTACACCTTC. This sequence encodes CASSRRGLDGYTF.

There are a few counts of this clonotype. The CDR3 is CASRGSLTEAFF. The CDR3 bases are TGTGCCAGCCGAGGCTCGTTGACTGAAGCTTTCTTT. The rearrangement uses TRBV28 and TRBJ1-1; D is uncertain. The CDR3 is 12 residues long. Per the germline V gene, CDR1 is MDHEN and CDR2 is SYDVKM. V dropped 8 bases and J dropped 5 bases, with 12 bases sitting between them.

This clonotype was counted between two and nine times. The chain links TRBV10-3 to TRBJ1-1; D is ambiguous. Trimming cost V 5 bases and J 1 base, with 14 bases left between them. Per germline, CDR1 ENHRY and CDR2 SYGVKD. The CDR3 extends over 15 amino acids. CDR3 loop: CAISSRTVENTEAFF. Written as DNA, the CDR3 is TGTGCCATCAGTTCTAGGACGGTTGAGAACACTGAAGCTTTCTTT.